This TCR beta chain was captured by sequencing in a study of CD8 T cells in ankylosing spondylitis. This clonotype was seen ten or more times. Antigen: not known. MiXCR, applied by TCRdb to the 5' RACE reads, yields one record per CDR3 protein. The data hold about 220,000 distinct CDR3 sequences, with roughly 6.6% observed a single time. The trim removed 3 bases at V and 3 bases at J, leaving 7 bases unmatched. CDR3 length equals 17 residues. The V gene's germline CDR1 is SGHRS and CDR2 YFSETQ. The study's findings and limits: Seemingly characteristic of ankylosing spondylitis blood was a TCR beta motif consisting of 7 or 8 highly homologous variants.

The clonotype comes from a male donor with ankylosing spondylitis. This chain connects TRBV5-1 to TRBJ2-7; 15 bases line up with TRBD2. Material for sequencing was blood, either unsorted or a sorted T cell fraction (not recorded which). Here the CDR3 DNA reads TGCGCCAGCAGCTCGCCGGGACTAGCGGGAGGTATCTACGAGCAGTACTTC. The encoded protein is CASSSPGLAGGIYEQYF.